Each of the 23 T cell receptor beta chains below was sequenced from the same sample in a study of blood T cell repertoires in COVID-19. Produced via immunoSEQ multiplex PCR; TCRdb's table is partial and in-frame only. The sample lists around 50,000 clones; about 79% were seen once. The sequencing sample was made of peripheral blood. Receptors were obtained from a human donor in a cohort sampled during active COVID-19.

This rearrangement joins TRBV5-1 to TRBJ1-2, with a tentative D call TRBD1 (5 bases). Trimming removed 3 bases at V and 0 bases at J, with 9 bases between. This CDR3 is 14 amino acids long. From germline, CDR1 is SGHRS and CDR2 YFSETQ. Written as DNA, the CDR3 is TGCGCCAGCAGCTACGGACAAGCTAACTATGGCTACACCTTC. It specifies CASSYGQANYGYTF.

The DNA for the CDR3 is TGTGCCAGCAGCTTAGAGCCTAGCGGAGGGACCCAGTACTTC. Translation gives CASSLEPSGGTQYF. The gene calls are TRBV7-2 and TRBJ2-5, with 7 bases matching TRBD2. This CDR3 has 14 residues. Germline loops: CDR1 SGHTA, CDR2 FQGNSA. V lost 1 base and J lost 7; bases outside the gene matches: 6.

This clone was found a few times. The rearrangement links TRBV5-4 to TRBJ2-5; a possible D gene is TRBD1 (6 bases). Germline assignment: CDR1 SGHNT and CDR2 YYREEE (reference sequence). V gave up 0 bases and J gave up 2 bases, with 11 bases separating them. The CDR3 loop spans 15 amino acids. DNA of the CDR3: TGTGCCAGCAGCTTGGAGGACAGTTATCAAGAGACCCAGTACTTC. Residues: CASSLEDSYQETQYF.

This clone has a single count. The rearrangement uses TRBV7-6 and TRBJ2-6; 8 bases align to TRBD2. The CDR3 sequence is 15 residues long. The trim removed 6 bases at V and 2 bases at J, leaving 3 bases unmatched. Germline lookup yields CDR1 SGHVS and CDR2 FNYEAQ. CDR3 region: CASSRGGAGANVLTF. The CDR3 bases are TGTGCCAGCAGTCGGGGGGGCGCTGGGGCCAACGTCCTGACTTTC.

The gene calls are TRBV5-4 and TRBJ2-1, with 12 bases matching TRBD2. Per the germline V gene, CDR1 is SGHNT and CDR2 is YYREEE (reference sequence). The CDR3 has 15 residues. V lost 0 bases, J lost 8 bases, and 3 bases stayed unmatched. In DNA form, the CDR3 reads TGTGCCAGCAGCTTGGGGCTAGCGGGAGGGCATGAGCAGTTCTTC. This encodes CASSLGLAGGHEQFF.

This rearrangement joins TRBV18 to TRBJ2-5, with TRBD1 matching over 7 bases. Germline-derived CDR1 and CDR2 are KGHSH and LQKENI. The V and J ends lost 4 bases and 1 base, in that order; junction bases with no gene match: 9. The CDR3 loop spans 16 amino acids. The CDR3 nucleotides read TGTGCCAGCTCACATACGACAGGGCCTCTCCAAGAGACCCAGTACTTC. Protein sequence: CASSHTTGPLQETQYF.

The chain links TRBV7-2 to TRBJ2-3, with TRBD2 identical over 10 bases. Trimming cost V 1 base and J 4 bases; bases outside gene matches: 2. CDR3 size: 15 residues. Germline loops: CDR1 SGHTA, CDR2 FQGNSA. This CDR3 reads CASSLDGTSADTQYF. CDR3 DNA: TGTGCCAGCAGCTTAGATGGGACTAGCGCAGATACGCAGTATTTT. Variable domain in full (rest from reference TRBV7-2 and TRBJ2-3): GAGVSQSPSNKVTEKGKDVELRCDPISGHTALYWYRQSLGQGLEFLIYFQGNSAPDKSGLPSDRFSAERTGGSVSTLTIQRTQQEDSAVYLCASSLDGTSADTQYFGPGTRLTVL.

This clone showed up just a few times. The chain uses TRBV24-1 and TRBJ2-3, with a weak D call TRBD1 (5 bases). The CDR3 totals 15 residues. V was pared by 3 bases and J by 2 bases, with 11 bases between. The germline V gene has CDR1 KGHDR and CDR2 SFDVKD. This CDR3 reads CATSDLLGATDTQYF. As DNA, the CDR3 is TGTGCCACCAGTGATCTCCTAGGGGCCACAGATACGCAGTATTTT.

This clone has more than one count but fewer than ten. J is TRBJ1-1 and V is TRBV28, with D possibly being TRBD1 (5 bases). Germline loops: CDR1 MDHEN, CDR2 SYDVKM. With 6 bases removed from V and 1 base from J, the gap between germline ends came to 18 bases. CDR3 length: 16 residues. The DNA of the CDR3 is TGTGCCAGCAGCCCTGGGGGGGGGAGATGGAACACTGAAGCTTTCTTT. Translating it yields CASSPGGGRWNTEAFF.

Concerning this clone: The same CDR3 also results from other DNA sequences found in this sample. This chain connects TRBV14 to TRBJ2-7; 7 nucleotides align to TRBD1. The CDR3 consists of 15 residues. Germline-derived CDR1 and CDR2 are SGHDN and FVKESK. V lost 1 base to trimming and J lost 2 bases; unmatched junction nucleotides: 5. CDR3 DNA: TGTGCCAGCAGCCAAGGGACAGGAGTACCCTACGAGCAGTACTTC. The encoded protein is CASSQGTGVPYEQYF.

V gene TRBV7-9 combines with J gene TRBJ2-3, with 7 bases matching TRBD2. This CDR3 is 14 amino acids long. The germline V gene encodes CDR1 SEHNR and CDR2 FQNEAQ (reference sequence). V lost 4 bases, J lost 8 bases, and 9 bases stayed unmatched. As DNA, the CDR3 is TGTGCCAGCAGCTCTCTAGCGGCCTCGGGTACGCAGTATTTT. Translation: CASSSLAASGTQYF.

The chain links TRBV3-1 (or the pseudogene TRBV3-2) to TRBJ1-3; no firm D call. Per the germline V gene, CDR1 is LGHDT and CDR2 is YNNKEL (reference sequence). Trimming removed 2 bases at V and 3 bases at J, with 11 bases between. The CDR3 extends over 15 amino acids. The CDR3 sequence: CASSQTMRFGNTIYF. CDR3 nucleotides: TGTGCCAGCAGCCAAACTATGAGATTTGGAAACACCATATATTTT.

The J gene is TRBJ2-5, the V gene TRBV2; 9 nucleotides agree with TRBD1. The CDR3 is 12 residues long. J lost 4 bases, V lost 7 bases, and 1 base had no gene match. From germline, CDR1 is SNHLY and CDR2 FYNNEI. The CDR3 is CASMDRGETQYF. The CDR3 DNA is TGTGCCAGCATGGACAGGGGAGAGACCCAGTACTTC. Together with reference TRBV2 and TRBJ2-5, the CDR3 gives the full variable domain: EPEVTQTPSHQVTQMGQEVILRCVPISNHLYFYWYRQILGQKVEFLVSFYNNEISEKSEIFDDQFSVERPDGSNFTLKIRSTKLEDSAMYFCASMDRGETQYFGPGTRLLVL.

The rearrangement links TRBV6-5 to TRBJ1-1; no reliable D call. Looked up from germline, CDR1 is MNHEY and CDR2 is SVGAGI. V shed 6 bases and J shed 0 bases, with 14 bases lying between them. The CDR3 covers 15 residues. The CDR3 region is CASSRSGGLNTEAFF. For the CDR3, the DNA is TGTGCCAGCAGCAGATCGGGAGGCCTGAACACTGAAGCTTTCTTT.

The genes are TRBV6-5 and TRBJ2-3; 8 positions agree with TRBD2. Germline trimming cut 6 bases from V and 4 bases from J; bases unmatched to any gene: 9. Per germline, CDR1 MNHEY and CDR2 SVGAGI. This CDR3 spans 15 amino acids. This CDR3 is CASRSLAGFSDTQYF. CDR3 coding DNA: TGTGCCAGCAGGTCCCTAGCGGGCTTCTCAGATACGCAGTATTTT.

V and J are TRBV6-5 and TRBJ1-1, with 7 bases matching TRBD1. V gave up 1 base and J gave up 4 bases; unmatched junction bases: 0. CDR1 MNHEY and CDR2 SVGAGI come from the germline V gene. The CDR3 consists of 13 residues. The CDR3 DNA follows: TGTGCCAGCAGTTACTACAGGGGCACTGAAGCTTTCTTT. Protein sequence: CASSYYRGTEAFF.

This chain links TRBV21-1 with TRBJ2-1; the D segment call TRBD2 is taken from the table without a DNA check. TRBV21-1 is a pseudogene locus. The CDR3 covers 15 residues. CDR3 bases: TGTGCCAGCAGCGCATTGGGCGGGAAGTACAATGAGCAGTTCTTC. It is translated as CASSALGGKYNEQFF.

CDR3 loop: CASSTLQVSYYEQYF. CDR3 DNA: TGTGCCAGCAGCACCCTACAGGTCTCCTACTACGAGCAGTACTTC. V is TRBV11-2 and J is TRBJ2-7; the D gene is possibly TRBD1 (5 bases). Trimming stripped 5 bases from V and 3 bases from J, with 17 bases between. Per germline, CDR1 SGHAT and CDR2 FQNNGV. The CDR3 is 15 amino acids.

This chain links TRBV7-2 with TRBJ2-3, with D uncertain. CDR1 and CDR2 (germline): SGHTA, FQGNSA. The CDR3 is 11 residues long. V dropped 5 bases and J dropped 7 bases, with 7 bases sitting between them. The CDR3 sequence: CASSPEHTQYF. CDR3 in DNA: TGTGCCAGCAGCCCCGAGCATACGCAGTATTTT.

This clone was recorded a few times. The genes are TRBV30 and TRBJ1-2, with 7 bases that match TRBD1. This CDR3 comprises 14 residues. Germline CDR1 is GTSNPN and CDR2 is SVGIG (reference sequence). Trimming removed 0 bases from V and 8 bases from J; junction bases left unmatched: 9. The CDR3 nucleotides are TGTGCCTGGAGTGTACTAAGGGGGCGTAGAGGCTACACCTTC. Its protein is CAWSVLRGRRGYTF.

This clone was counted a few times. The chain links TRBV4-2 to TRBJ1-4; 10 positions agree with TRBD1. CDR3 size: 16 residues. Per the germline V gene, CDR1 is LGHNA and CDR2 is YNFKEQ. The ends lost 3 bases at V and 8 bases at J; junction bases unmatched: 9. This CDR3 is CASSQPPGTGAEKLFF. CDR3 in DNA: TGTGCCAGCAGCCAGCCCCCCGGGACAGGGGCGGAAAAACTGTTTTTT.

The chain carries TRBV7-2 and TRBJ2-7; possible D gene TRBD1, 5 bases. V was pared by 2 bases and J by 2 bases, with 13 bases between. CDR3 length equals 15 residues. Germline V CDR1 and CDR2: SGHTA, FQGNSA. CDR3 protein: CASSLLLTVAYEQYF. CDR3 sequence (DNA): TGTGCCAGCAGCTTACTATTGACAGTTGCCTACGAGCAGTACTTC.

In its sample, this clone was seen a few times. The V and J genes are TRBV24-1 and TRBJ2-3; 9 bases are a match to TRBD2. The germline V gene encodes CDR1 KGHDR and CDR2 SFDVKD. V gave up 4 bases and J gave up 4 bases; unmatched junction bases: 8. The CDR3 has 16 residues. The DNA for the CDR3 is TGTGCCACCAGTGACCTGGGGGGGACTAGCCCAGATACGCAGTATTTT. It translates to CATSDLGGTSPDTQYF.